Shown below are 5 T cell receptor beta chains from a single sample sequenced in a study of T-cell memory formation after mild COVID-19. A single record per CDR3 protein comes from TCRdb applying MiXCR to the 5' RACE reads. The sample includes around 400,000 distinct CDR3 sequences, less than 25% of them seen just once. Sequences were obtained from PBMCs or a T cell subset sorted from them (not recorded which). All receptors derive from an adult woman who had mild COVID-19 (a few samples of this study predate the infection). Cell type and time point are not known.

The chain is built from TRBV21-1 and TRBJ2-1; TRBD1, as called in the table, went unchecked against the DNA. TRBV21-1 is given as a pseudogene. This CDR3 has 19 amino acids. CDR3 sequence: CASRVLCVVGQGYHNEQFF. DNA for the CDR3: TGTGCCAGCAGGGTATTATGTGTTGTGGGACAGGGGTACCACAATGAGCAGTTCTTC.

This clonotype has just a few counts. The rearrangement links TRBV2 to TRBJ1-2; D is unresolved. V lost 1 base and J 4 bases, leaving 10 bases between the germline ends. The CDR3 spans 14 residues. Germline V lookup: CDR1 SNHLY, CDR2 FYNNEI. CDR3 DNA sequence: TGTGCCAGCAGTGAAGAGGAGGGTCTCTATGGCTACACCTTC. Encoded protein: CASSEEEGLYGYTF.

V gene TRBV24-1 combines with J gene TRBJ2-2; 8 nucleotides align to TRBD1. This CDR3 contains 16 residues. Germline CDR1 reads KGHDR; CDR2 reads SFDVKD. The trim removed 9 bases at V and 4 bases at J, leaving 12 bases unmatched. This CDR3 is CATGRGTGLSTGELFF. For the CDR3, the DNA is TGTGCCACCGGTCGGGGGACAGGACTCAGCACCGGGGAGCTGTTTTTT.

CDR3 amino acids: CASSQVDGRPLDTQYF. The CDR3 nucleotides are TGTGCCAGCAGCCAAGTTGACGGGCGTCCCCTGGATACGCAGTATTTT. J is TRBJ2-3 and V is TRBV3-1; no reliable D call. This CDR3 is built from 16 residues. Trimming pared 1 base from V and 6 bases from J, leaving 17 bases between. The germline V gene encodes CDR1 LGHDT and CDR2 YNNKEL (reference sequence).

This clonotype was counted at least ten times. The chain links TRBV29-1 to TRBJ2-5; 9 nucleotides line up with TRBD2. The CDR3 sequence is 13 residues long. Germline values: CDR1 SQVTM, CDR2 ANQGSEA. After removal of 6 bases from V and 3 bases from J, the junction contained 5 bases not matched to a gene. The chain's CDR3 is CSVFSGGKETQYF. The CDR3, as DNA: TGCAGCGTCTTTAGCGGGGGTAAAGAGACCCAGTACTTC.